The 9 T cell receptor beta chains below come from one sample, sequenced in a study of T cells in Graves' hyperthyroidism and ophthalmopathy. Researchers amplified the TCR beta CDR3 regions from RNA transcripts. The TCR CDR3 was amplified in a first-round RT-PCR using the HTBI primer set. TCRdb reprocessed the multiplex PCR reads with MiXCR, giving one entry per CDR3 protein. The table lists 500,000 to 600,000 distinct CDR3 sequences, around 42% of them singletons. The sample was peripheral blood or thyroid tissue (not recorded which). Receptors were obtained from a young woman with Graves' hyperthyroidism.

The chain has TRBV19 and TRBJ1-1; D is ambiguous. Germline CDR1 is LNHDA and CDR2 is SQIVND (reference sequence). Trimming removed 4 bases from V and 0 bases from J, with 15 bases in between. The CDR3 is 16 residues long. CDR3 DNA: TGTGCCAGTAGTAGCCTAGCGGGATCGATGAACACTGAAGCTTTCTTT. This translates into CASSSLAGSMNTEAFF.

This clonotype was seen repeatedly, ten times or more. V usage is TRBV20-1 and J usage is TRBJ1-1; D remains unclear. Per germline, CDR1 DFQATT and CDR2 SNEGSKA (reference sequence). The CDR3 loop spans 13 amino acids. The V end lost 0 bases, the J end lost 0 bases, and 5 bases lay between the germline ends. In DNA, the CDR3 is TGCAGTGCTAGAGAGGGTATGAACACTGAAGCTTTCTTT. Protein: CSAREGMNTEAFF.

Many counts were recorded for this clonotype. The V call is TRBV10-3, the J call TRBJ1-1; D is unresolved. This CDR3 spans 15 amino acids. The V end lost 2 bases, the J end lost 1 base, and 11 bases lay between the germline ends. CDR1 and CDR2 from the germline V gene are ENHRY and SYGVKD. The CDR3 DNA is TGTGCCATCAGTGAGCAGGCAGGATCGAACACTGAAGCTTTCTTT. It yields the protein CAISEQAGSNTEAFF.

This clonotype has a handful of counts. The chain carries TRBV30 and TRBJ2-5, with D possibly TRBD2 on 6 matching bases. The V end lost 1 base, the J end lost 3 bases, and 12 bases lay between the germline ends. Germline V gene data show CDR1 as GTSNPN and CDR2 as SVGIG (reference sequence). This CDR3 has 14 amino acids. Here the CDR3 DNA reads TGTGCCTGGAGTGGAGCGGCTAGCGAAGAGACCCAGTACTTC. Translation: CAWSGAASEETQYF.

This rearrangement joins TRBV11-3 to TRBJ2-2; D unresolved. Germline CDR1 SGHNT, CDR2 YENEEA. Trimming left V 3 bases short and J 7 bases short, with 9 bases between. There are 13 residues in the CDR3. The CDR3 DNA is TGTGCCAGCAGCTTTAGGGAAATCGGGGAGCTGTTTTTT. Translation gives CASSFREIGELFF. The full variable domain, completed using reference TRBV11-3 and TRBJ2-2, is EAGVVQSPRYKIIEKKQPVAFWCNPISGHNTLYWYLQNLGQGPELLIRYENEEAVDDSQLPKDRFSAERLKGVDSTLKIQPAELGDSAVYLCASSFREIGELFFGEGSRLTVL.

This clonotype was counted at least ten times. The J gene is TRBJ2-5, the V gene TRBV11-2; no definite D call. This CDR3 is 13 amino acids long. Germline values: CDR1 SGHAT, CDR2 FQNNGV. V lost 4 bases, J lost 5 bases, and 11 bases lay in between. Here the CDR3 DNA reads TGTGCCAGCAGCTCCGCCCGTACCGAGACCCAGTACTTC. This encodes CASSSARTETQYF.

This clonotype has at least ten counts. The rearrangement links TRBV20-1 to TRBJ1-5; D is uncertain. The CDR3 is 13 residues long. Germline values: CDR1 DFQATT, CDR2 SNEGSKA (reference sequence). Trimming stripped 6 bases from V and 3 bases from J, with 12 bases between. CDR3 amino acids: CSATSVANQPQHF. The CDR3 coding sequence is TGCAGTGCGACGTCGGTGGCCAATCAGCCCCAGCATTTT.

This chain links TRBV12-3 or TRBV12-4 with TRBJ2-7, with 7 nucleotides matching TRBD2. The J call may be wrong; the DNA end is better matched by TRBJ2-1. This CDR3 spans 14 amino acids. Here the CDR3 reads CASSLAGGINEQFF. In nucleotides, the CDR3 is TGTGCCAGCAGTTTAGCGGGAGGGATCAATGAGCAGTTCTTC.

The J gene is TRBJ2-2, the V gene TRBV5-1; 14 bases line up with TRBD2. The germline V gene has CDR1 SGHRS and CDR2 YFSETQ. CDR3 length: 17 residues. The ends lost 4 bases at V and 3 bases at J; junction bases unmatched: 5. CDR3 amino acids: CASSPRLAGGYTGELFF. The CDR3 nucleotides read TGCGCCAGCAGCCCAAGACTAGCGGGAGGGTACACCGGGGAGCTGTTTTTT.